The clone carrying this T cell receptor beta chain was detected many times. This sample was taken from a study of regulatory T cells in long-lasting Graves disease. The trim removed 3 bases at V and 2 bases at J, leaving 5 bases unmatched. CDR3 length: 15 amino acids. Per the germline V gene, CDR1 is KGHSH and CDR2 is LQKENI. CDR3 regions were amplified by Arm-PCR using iRepertoire HTBI primers to build TCR beta libraries. One entry per CDR3 protein, called by TCRdb with MiXCR from the multiplex PCR reads. The sample holds under 400,000 distinct CDR3 sequences, 16% seen once. Time point noted: newly diagnosed GD, antithyroid drugs for less than 3 months. PBMC-derived RNA was used for the TCR library. The same specimen was also included in a second study, on T cells in Graves' hyperthyroidism and ophthalmopathy.

The sequencing here drew on peripheral blood mononuclear cells (PBMCs), taken at new diagnosis, from a patient treated with antithyroid drugs. The receptor comes from a man aged 40-50 years with Graves disease. The chain uses TRBV18 and TRBJ2-5; 8 bases match TRBD1. The CDR3 nucleotides read TGTGCCAGCTCACCTTGGACAGGGAAGCAAGAGACCCAGTACTTC. Residues: CASSPWTGKQETQYF.